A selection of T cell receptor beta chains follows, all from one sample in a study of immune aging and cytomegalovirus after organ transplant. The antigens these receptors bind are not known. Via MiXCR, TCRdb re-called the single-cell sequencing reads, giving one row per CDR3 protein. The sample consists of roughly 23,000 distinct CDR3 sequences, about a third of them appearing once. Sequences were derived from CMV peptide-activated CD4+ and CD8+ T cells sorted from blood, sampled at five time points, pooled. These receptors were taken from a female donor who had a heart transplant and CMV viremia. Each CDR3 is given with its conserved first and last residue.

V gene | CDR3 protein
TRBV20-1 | CSATGSSYEQYF
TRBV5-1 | CASSTQQGVGGYTF
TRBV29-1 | CSAKSATDTQYF
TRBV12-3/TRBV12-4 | CASSSPATGRAFF
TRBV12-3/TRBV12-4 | CASSGRSGFNSEQFF
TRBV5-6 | CASRGGTAYYGYTF
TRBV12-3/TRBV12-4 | CASRRHRAEAFF
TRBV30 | CAWSLQAPSEAFF
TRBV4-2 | CASSQGGAETQYF
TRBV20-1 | CSARDISPDRGRSETQYF
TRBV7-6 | CASSSRGGSGSPHKLFF
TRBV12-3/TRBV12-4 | CASSLGSQDTQYF